This TCR beta chain was captured by sequencing in a study of tissue T cells after allogeneic stem cell transplantation. This CDR3 contains 13 residues. Germline loops: CDR1 FNHDT, CDR2 SITEND (reference sequence). V lost 4 bases and J lost 5, with 12 bases in between. CDR3 sequences, V/J genes, frequencies and template counts came from survey-depth TCRbeta sequencing. The assay was immunoSEQ multiplex PCR, and TCRdb's table has in-frame clones only and misses some. This table has over 7,500 clones, 45% appearing once. The study, taken as a whole, reports: Few T cell clones were shared across patients, but motif clusters showed tissue-specific shared signatures. Some tissue clones might be persisting host cells; their alloreactivity or antigen specificity was not determined.

In the case of this clone: The antigen remains undetermined. Germline and genes here are mouse. From the germline J gene comes the end of the CDR3, since the read stops 1 residue before it.

The time point here: mouse harvest day 7 after allogeneic transplant. Tail vein injection delivered 10^7 T-cell-depleted bone marrow cells and 10^6 splenic CD5+ T cells. B6 (H2b) cells into BALB/c (H2d) mice; tissues taken at day 7 or 14. The receptor was derived from a female BALB/c mouse given C57BL/6 T cells with graft-versus-host disease after an allogeneic hematopoietic cell transplant. The sample comprised gut tissue. This chain uses TRBV19 with TRBJ1-1, with D possibly TRBD1 on 6 matching bases. CDR3 bases read: TGTGCCAGCAGTCCCCGGGGGCGGACAGAAGTCTTC. Amino acid sequence: CASSPRGRTEVF. The whole CDR3 is CASSPRGRTEVFF.